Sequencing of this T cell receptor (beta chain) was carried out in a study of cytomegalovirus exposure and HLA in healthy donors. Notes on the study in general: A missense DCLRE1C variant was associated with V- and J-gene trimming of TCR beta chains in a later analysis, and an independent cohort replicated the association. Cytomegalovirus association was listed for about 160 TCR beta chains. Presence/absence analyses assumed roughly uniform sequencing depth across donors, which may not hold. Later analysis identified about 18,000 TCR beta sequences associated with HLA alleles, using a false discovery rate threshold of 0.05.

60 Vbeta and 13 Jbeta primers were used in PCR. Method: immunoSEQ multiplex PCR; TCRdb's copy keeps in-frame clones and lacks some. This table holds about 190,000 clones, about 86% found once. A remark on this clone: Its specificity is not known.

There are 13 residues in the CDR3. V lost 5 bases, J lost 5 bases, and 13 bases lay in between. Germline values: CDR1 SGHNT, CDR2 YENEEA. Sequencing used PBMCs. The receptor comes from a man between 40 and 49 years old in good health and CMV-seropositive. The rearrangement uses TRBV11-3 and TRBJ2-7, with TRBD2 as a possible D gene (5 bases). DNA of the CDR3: TGTGCCAGCAGCCGCGGGCCCCGGGACGAGCAGTACTTC. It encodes CASSRGPRDEQYF.